What follows are 5 T cell receptor beta chains derived from one specimen sequenced in a study of cytomegalovirus exposure and HLA in healthy donors. Primers for the PCR totalled 60 Vbeta and 13 Jbeta. Generated by immunoSEQ multiplex PCR, the TCRdb table keeps only in-frame clones and is missing some. The sample consists of over 75,000 clones, around 60% of them appearing once. The sequenced sample was PBMCs. Receptors originate from a human donor in good health.

The chain combines TRBV5-1 with TRBJ2-5; possible D gene TRBD1, 7 bases. Germline V CDR1 and CDR2: SGHRS, YFSETQ. CDR3 length: 13 amino acids. V lost 0 bases to trimming and J lost 5 bases, with 8 bases between them. The CDR3 DNA sequence: TGCGCCAGCAGCTTGGCAGGGGGGGAGACCCAGTACTTC. Protein: CASSLAGGETQYF.

The genes are TRBV29-1 and TRBJ1-2; D remains unclear. The CDR3 spans 12 residues. Germline loops: CDR1 SQVTM, CDR2 ANQGSEA. The CDR3 DNA reads as TGCGTCGGGAAACGCACAGACGGTGGCTACACCTTC. Translation gives CVGKRTDGGYTF.

This clone appeared a few times. The CDR3 sequence is CASSLGVAGGPWEETQYF. The CDR3 DNA sequence: TGTGCCAGCAGCCTTGGAGTAGCGGGGGGCCCATGGGAAGAGACCCAGTACTTC. This chain uses TRBV14 with TRBJ2-5, with 10 bases aligning to TRBD2. Looked up from germline, CDR1 is SGHDN and CDR2 is FVKESK. After removal of 4 bases from V and 3 bases from J, the junction contained 14 bases not matched to a gene. The CDR3 is 18 amino acids.

The rearrangement links TRBV2 to TRBJ1-2, with a tentative D call TRBD1 (6 bases). The germline V gene has CDR1 SNHLY and CDR2 FYNNEI. V was cut by 7 bases and J by 4 bases, with 19 bases left in between. This CDR3 region has 15 residues. The CDR3, as DNA: TGTGCCAGCACCACGGTCAGGGGCGGGGGCTATGGCTACACCTTC. Protein sequence: CASTTVRGGGYGYTF.

This clone turned up a few times. The chain combines TRBV29-1 with TRBJ2-5, with TRBD2 identical over 10 bases. With 6 bases clipped from V and 1 base from J, the junction kept 14 bases outside the gene matches. Germline CDR1 reads SQVTM; CDR2 reads ANQGSEA. The CDR3 is 17 amino acids. The DNA for the CDR3 is TGCAGCGTCCCTCCGGGGCGTGCTAGCGGGGGCCAAGAGACCCAGTACTTC. Amino acids: CSVPPGRASGGQETQYF. Looking up the rest from reference TRBV29-1 and TRBJ2-5 gives the full variable domain: SAVISQKPSRDICQRGTSLTIQCQVDSQVTMMFWYRQQPGQSLTLIATANQGSEATYESGFVIDKFPISRPNLTFSTLTVSNMSPEDSSIYLCSVPPGRASGGQETQYFGPGTRLLVL.